A selection of T cell receptor beta chains follows, all from one sample in a study of T-cell reconstitution after alpha-beta-depleted transplantation in children. TCRdb re-called the PCR reads through MiXCR, storing one row per CDR3 protein. The sample includes approximately 110,000 distinct CDR3 sequences, approximately 22% of them seen just once. Specimen: PBMCs, mostly from graft donor cells, collected 180 days after TCRalphabeta/CD19-depleted stem cell transplant. These receptors were collected from a male patient aged 2 to 10 who had a stem cell transplant for chronic granulomatous disease, so the T cells may come from the graft donor. CDR3s include the opening cysteine and the closing phenylalanine or tryptophan. Each record gives: J gene, V gene, clone size, D gene, CDR3 protein, CDR3 DNA. The D gene is left open where the match is weak. The size entry is marked missing in some rows and otherwise reads once, few, many or a size class.

TRBJ2-7 TRBV11-2 many - CASSHDRTSYEQYF TGTGCCAGCAGCCACGACAGGACCTCCTACGAGCAGTACTTC
TRBJ1-5 TRBV15 few - CATSNRDSNQPQHF TGTGCCACCAGCAACCGGGACAGCAATCAGCCCCAGCATTTT
TRBJ1-4 TRBV7-2 few - CASSPWVGEKLFF TGTGCCAGCAGCCCTTGGGTTGGTGAAAAACTGTTTTTT
TRBJ2-3 TRBV18 - - CASSPGSHLVGDTQYF TGTGCCAGCTCACCTGGGTCGCATTTAGTCGGAGATACGCAGTATTTT
TRBJ2-1 TRBV5-1 - TRBD2 CASSRTSGRDNEQFF TGCGCCAGCAGCCGGACTAGCGGGAGGGACAATGAGCAGTTCTTC
TRBJ1-5 TRBV12-3/TRBV12-4 many - CASSFQGPNQPQHF TGTGCCAGCAGTTTCCAGGGCCCGAATCAGCCCCAGCATTTT
TRBJ2-1 TRBV7-2 many TRBD2 CASSPGLAGRFF TGTGCCAGCAGCCCAGGACTAGCGGGGCGGTTCTTC
TRBJ2-7 TRBV20-1 many - CSASRGGTQYF TGCAGTGCTAGTAGGGGCGGGACGCAGTACTTC
TRBJ2-3 TRBV29-1 - TRBD2 CSVEISGGPTDTQYF TGCAGCGTTGAAATTAGCGGGGGGCCCACAGATACGCAGTATTTT
TRBJ2-6 TRBV20-1 - - CSASEGGANSGANVLTF TGCAGTGCTAGTGAGGGCGGAGCCAACTCTGGGGCCAACGTCCTGACTTTC
TRBJ2-1 TRBV4-1 - TRBD2 CASSQDRGLGYNEQFF TGCGCCAGCAGCCAAGATAGGGGACTAGGATACAATGAGCAGTTCTTC
TRBJ2-7 TRBV28 - TRBD2 CASSSWTSGSYEQYF TGTGCCAGCAGTTCCTGGACTAGCGGCTCCTACGAGCAGTACTTC
TRBJ2-1 TRBV12-3/TRBV12-4 many TRBD2 CASIDSGRRQFF TGTGCCAGTATTGATAGCGGGAGACGCCAGTTCTTC
TRBJ2-6 TRBV20-1 - TRBD2 CSAGPSGSSSGANGLTF TGCAGTGCTGGACCTAGCGGGAGTTCGTCTGGGGCCAACGGCCTGACTTTC